Each of the 30 T cell receptor beta chains below was sequenced from the same sample in a study of T cell responses to AZD1222 COVID-19 vaccine. Data came from immunoSEQ multiplex PCR; TCRdb stores just in-frame clones and leaves some out. The sample yields some 150,000 clones, roughly 94% seen once. This specimen consisted of peripheral blood, obtained on day 0 of AZD1222 vaccination. These receptors were obtained from an adult in good health.

The chain uses TRBV2 and TRBJ1-5; TRBD1 matches 7 bases. Germline assignment: CDR1 SNHLY and CDR2 FYNNEI. The CDR3 sequence is 12 residues long. The J segment lost 8 bases and the V segment lost 6 bases, leaving 4 bases of the junction unmatched. CDR3 loop: CASRGRGKPQHF. The CDR3 coding sequence is TGTGCCAGCAGGGGCAGGGGGAAGCCCCAGCATTTT.

This rearrangement joins TRBV5-1 to TRBJ2-5, with TRBD2 matching over 9 bases. The CDR3 extends over 14 amino acids. Germline CDR1 and CDR2: SGHRS and YFSETQ. Trimming at V came to 6 bases and at J to 5 bases, leaving 8 bases not matched to a gene. The CDR3 DNA is TGCGCCAGCATGTCCGGCGGGGGGGCTGAGACCCAGTACTTC. This encodes CASMSGGGAETQYF.

The chain couples TRBV4-2 to TRBJ2-1; the D is unclear. Germline-derived CDR1 and CDR2 are LGHNA and YNFKEQ. The V and J ends lost 4 bases and 6 bases respectively, with 10 bases between them. CDR3 length: 13 residues. The DNA of the CDR3 is TGTGCCAGCAGCCCCGGTACCCTCAATGAGCAGTTCTTC. Translated, it gives CASSPGTLNEQFF.

The chain carries TRBV6-5 and TRBJ1-2, with 8 nucleotides matching TRBD1. V was clipped by 7 bases and J by 4 bases; unmatched bases: 5. The CDR3 extends over 13 amino acids. Germline V gene data show CDR1 as MNHEY and CDR2 as SVGAGI. CDR3 protein: CASTPGQGYGYTF. The CDR3 DNA sequence: TGTGCCAGCACCCCCGGACAGGGCTATGGCTACACCTTC.

The chain carries TRBV7-9 and TRBJ1-6; D is unclear. CDR3 length: 13 amino acids. Trimming removed 1 base at V and 7 bases at J, with 5 bases between. From germline, CDR1 is SEHNR and CDR2 FQNEAQ (reference sequence). CDR3 in amino acids: CASSLDGNSPLHF. The CDR3 DNA is TGTGCCAGCAGCTTAGATGGGAATTCACCCCTCCACTTT.

This chain connects TRBV12-3 or TRBV12-4 to TRBJ1-5; no clear D. The germline V and J ends were trimmed by 4 bases and 7 bases, with 11 bases remaining between them. The CDR3 sequence is 13 residues long. In DNA, the CDR3 is TGTGCCAGCAGTTCGGACCAGCCCCAGCCCCAGCATTTT. Its protein product is CASSSDQPQPQHF.

This chain connects TRBV5-5 to TRBJ1-1, with a tentative D call TRBD1 (6 bases). This CDR3 comprises 14 residues. Germline V gives CDR1 SGHKS, CDR2 YYEKEE (reference sequence). V was trimmed by 4 bases and J by 4 bases, leaving 14 bases between them. The CDR3 region has the DNA TGTGCCAGCAGCCTCATACAGGGAGGCACTGAAGCTTTCTTT. It codes for CASSLIQGGTEAFF.

The V call is TRBV19, the J call TRBJ1-5; D gene ambiguous. Trimming shortened V by 4 bases and J by 4 bases, and 11 bases separated the two germline ends. From germline, CDR1 is LNHDA and CDR2 SQIVND (reference sequence). The CDR3 totals 14 residues. The CDR3 is CASSRQTENQPQHF. The CDR3 DNA reads as TGTGCCAGTAGTAGGCAGACGGAGAATCAGCCCCAGCATTTT.

The chain uses TRBV4-1 and TRBJ2-5, with 7 bases identical to TRBD1. CDR3 length: 16 residues. Germline V gives CDR1 MGHRA, CDR2 YSYEKL. The ends lost 1 base at V and 0 bases at J; junction bases unmatched: 5. This CDR3 is CASSQGDSYYQETQYF. CDR3 in DNA: TGCGCCAGCAGCCAAGGGGACAGCTACTACCAAGAGACCCAGTACTTC.

V is TRBV9 and J is TRBJ2-3; TRBD1 matches 9 bases. The CDR3 has 14 amino acids. Germline CDR1 and CDR2: SGDLS and YYNGEE. V dropped 3 bases and J dropped 6; count of bases not matched to a gene: 5. The CDR3 region has the DNA TGTGCCAGCAGCGCGGGACAGGGTACCGATACGCAGTATTTT. This codes for CASSAGQGTDTQYF.

The V gene is TRBV7-8, the J gene TRBJ2-1; maybe TRBD2 (6 bases). Between the trimmed V and J ends, which lost 5 bases and 4 bases, there was a span of 21 bases. Germline values: CDR1 SGHVS, CDR2 FQNEAQ. The CDR3 loop spans 17 amino acids. Here the CDR3 DNA reads TGTGCCAGCAGCCCCCGGGACTGGGCAAAAAAATACAATGAGCAGTTCTTC. Translated: CASSPRDWAKKYNEQFF.

Here the CDR3 reads CASSRPGIGPYEQYV. Written as DNA, the CDR3 is TGTGCCAGCAGCCGACCCGGGATCGGGCCCTACGAGCAGTACGTC. V is TRBV14 and J is TRBJ2-7, with a weak D call TRBD2 (5 bases). The germline V and J ends were trimmed by 4 bases and 2 bases, with 15 bases remaining between them. Germline V lookup: CDR1 SGHDN, CDR2 FVKESK. This CDR3 contains 15 residues.

This rearrangement joins TRBV6-2 or TRBV6-3 to TRBJ1-1; TRBD1 might be the D (6 bases). Looked up from germline, CDR1 is MNHEY and CDR2 is SVGEGT. The V and J ends lost 2 bases and 10 bases respectively, with 8 bases between them. The CDR3 sequence is 11 residues long. The DNA for the CDR3 is TGTGCCAGCAGTTACGTAGGGGGAGCTTTCTTT. Translating gives CASSYVGGAFF.

The V call is TRBV7-3, the J call TRBJ2-1; 10 bases align to TRBD1. J was trimmed by 4 bases and V by 4 bases; bases with no gene match: 7. The CDR3 sequence is 16 residues long. CDR1 and CDR2 (germline): SGHTA, FQGTGA. The CDR3 bases are TGTGCCAGCAGCTATACCGGGACAGGGGTATACAATGAGCAGTTCTTC. This translates into CASSYTGTGVYNEQFF. Variable domain in full (rest from reference TRBV7-3 and TRBJ2-1): GAGVSQTPSNKVTEKGKYVELRCDPISGHTALYWYRQSLGQGPEFLIYFQGTGAADDSGLPNDRFFAVRPEGSVSTLKIQRTERGDSAVYLCASSYTGTGVYNEQFFGPGTRLTVL.

J is TRBJ1-2 and V is TRBV9; TRBD1 is a possible D gene (6 bases). Germline CDR1 and CDR2: SGDLS and YYNGEE. The CDR3 totals 15 residues. Trimming cost V 0 bases and J 2 bases, with 11 bases left between them. CDR3 DNA sequence: TGTGCCAGCAGCGTAGGGACAGCCAAGAACTATGGCTACACCTTC. Protein sequence: CASSVGTAKNYGYTF.

This chain links TRBV6-5 with TRBJ2-5; TRBD2 matches at 7 bases. Trimming cost V 6 bases and J 0 bases; bases outside gene matches: 7. The CDR3 is made up of 15 amino acids. Germline V gives CDR1 MNHEY, CDR2 SVGAGI. The DNA of the CDR3 is TGTGCCAGCAGGAACAGACTAGCAAACCAAGAGACCCAGTACTTC. This gives the protein CASRNRLANQETQYF.

This clone was detected only once. This chain uses TRBV10-2 with TRBJ2-1; D may be TRBD1 (5 bases). Per germline, CDR1 WSHSY and CDR2 SAAADI. This CDR3 region has 14 residues. V lost 0 bases and J 6 bases, leaving 9 bases between the germline ends. This CDR3 is CASSESRQSNEQFF. The CDR3 nucleotides are TGCGCCAGCAGTGAGTCTAGACAGAGCAATGAGCAGTTCTTC.

The chain combines TRBV15 with TRBJ2-6; no clear D. The germline CDR1 and CDR2 sequences are LNHNV and YYDKDF (reference sequence). This CDR3 contains 18 residues. Trimming removed 3 bases from V and 2 bases from J, with 17 bases in between. Here the CDR3 DNA reads TGTGCCACCAGCAGGTCGGAAAGGGCAGAACCTGGGGCCAACGTCCTGACTTTC. Translating it yields CATSRSERAEPGANVLTF.

Only a few counts were recorded for this clone. Written as DNA, the CDR3 is TGTGCCAGCAGCTTGGACAGGACTGAAGCTTTCTTT. Translated, it gives CASSLDRTEAFF. The chain employs TRBV5-4 and TRBJ1-1; tentative D call: TRBD1 (5 bases). The CDR3 covers 12 residues. CDR1 and CDR2 (germline): SGHNT, YYREEE (reference sequence). V lost 0 bases, J lost 5 bases, and 5 bases lay in between. The whole variable domain, filled in from reference TRBV5-4 and TRBJ1-1, reads ETGVTQSPTHLIKTRGQQVTLRCSSQSGHNTVSWYQQALGQGPQFIFQYYREEENGRGNFPPRFSGLQFPNYSSELNVNALELDDSALYLCASSLDRTEAFFGQGTRLTVV.

The V gene is TRBV2, the J gene TRBJ1-5; 7 positions agree with TRBD1. V lost 7 bases to trimming and J lost 4 bases; unmatched junction nucleotides: 7. The CDR3 extends over 14 amino acids. CDR1 SNHLY and CDR2 FYNNEI come from the germline V gene. CDR3: CASKETGRNQPQHF. The CDR3, as DNA: TGTGCCAGCAAGGAGACAGGGCGGAATCAGCCCCAGCATTTT.

This clone was seen more than once but under ten times. V usage is TRBV4-3 and J usage is TRBJ2-2, with D perhaps matching TRBD1 (6 bases). V lost 0 bases, J lost 4 bases, and 12 bases lay in between. This CDR3 spans 16 amino acids. CDR1 and CDR2 from the germline V gene are LGHNA and YSLEER. The CDR3 DNA is TGCGCCAGCAGCCAAGATTATTCCAGGGGCACCGGGGAGCTGTTTTTT. The encoded protein is CASSQDYSRGTGELFF.

The chain carries TRBV28 and TRBJ1-5; TRBD1 aligns across 7 bases. This CDR3 has 16 amino acids. Looked up from germline, CDR1 is MDHEN and CDR2 is SYDVKM. The V and J ends lost 3 bases and 5 bases, in that order; junction bases with no gene match: 10. This chain's CDR3 is CASSFIDRVRHQPQHF. The CDR3 DNA reads as TGTGCCAGCAGTTTTATCGACAGGGTCAGGCATCAGCCCCAGCATTTT.

The chain couples TRBV4-3 to TRBJ2-1; perhaps TRBD2 as D (6 bases). The germline CDR1 and CDR2 sequences are LGHNA and YSLEER. Trimming took 3 bases from V and 0 from J, leaving 12 bases between them. This CDR3 has 16 amino acids. The CDR3: CASSQTLASSYNEQFF. CDR3 bases: TGCGCCAGCAGCCAGACCCTAGCGAGCTCCTACAATGAGCAGTTCTTC.

This clone is a singleton in its sample. This chain uses TRBV28 with TRBJ2-3, with 9 bases aligning to TRBD2. V was clipped by 3 bases and J by 5 bases; unmatched bases: 6. Germline assignment: CDR1 MDHEN and CDR2 SYDVKM. The CDR3 is 15 residues long. CDR3 residues: CASSLGRGGQDTQYF. CDR3 in DNA: TGTGCCAGCAGTTTGGGGCGGGGGGGACAAGATACGCAGTATTTT.

The gene calls are TRBV6-5 and TRBJ1-5, with no clear D. CDR3 length: 13 amino acids. Per germline, CDR1 MNHEY and CDR2 SVGAGI. The V end lost 4 bases, the J end lost 3 bases, and 7 bases lay between the germline ends. This CDR3 reads CASSSWSNQPQHF. As DNA, the CDR3 is TGTGCCAGCAGTTCCTGGTCCAATCAGCCCCAGCATTTT.

This CDR3 is CASSLTDSWGYTF. The CDR3 bases are TGTGCCAGCAGCTTGACCGACTCATGGGGCTACACCTTC. This sequence joins TRBV7-9 and TRBJ1-2; D is undetermined. The CDR3 consists of 13 residues. Germline V CDR1 and CDR2: SEHNR, FQNEAQ (reference sequence). V lost 3 bases to trimming and J lost 8 bases, with 13 bases between them.

The V and J genes are TRBV5-4 and TRBJ1-6, with 8 bases identical to TRBD1. This CDR3 has 14 amino acids. Trimming at V came to 4 bases and at J to 7 bases, leaving 4 bases not matched to a gene. Looked up from germline, CDR1 is SGHNT and CDR2 is YYREEE (reference sequence). The chain's CDR3 is CASSPGQGNSPLHF. DNA of the CDR3: TGTGCCAGCAGCCCCGGACAGGGAAATTCACCCCTCCACTTT.

This chain joins TRBV11-2 and TRBJ2-2; D unclear. The CDR3 has 18 residues. Trimming shortened V by 6 bases and J by 7 bases, and 27 bases separated the two germline ends. Germline V lookup: CDR1 SGHAT, CDR2 FQNNGV. This chain's CDR3 is CASRSPGRAAWFRGELFF. The CDR3 DNA is TGTGCCAGCAGGTCACCCGGCCGGGCAGCTTGGTTTCGCGGGGAGCTGTTTTTT.

The chain employs TRBV5-1 and TRBJ1-4; perhaps TRBD1 as D (5 bases). The CDR3 extends over 18 amino acids. Germline lookup yields CDR1 SGHRS and CDR2 YFSETQ. V was shortened by 0 bases and J by 5 bases, with 20 bases between the two germline ends. CDR3 sequence: CASSLAVDSLMQNEKLFF. The CDR3, as DNA: TGCGCCAGCAGCTTGGCCGTTGACAGCCTAATGCAAAATGAAAAACTGTTTTTT.

This clone has just a few counts. The chain has TRBV4-3 and TRBJ1-3; D is uncertain. There are 17 residues in the CDR3. CDR1 is LGHNA, CDR2 YSLEER, per germline. Trimming took 1 base from V and 0 from J, leaving 13 bases between them. CDR3 sequence reads: CASSQGTGSLSGNTIYF. CDR3 coding DNA: TGCGCCAGCAGCCAAGGTACGGGGTCCCTCTCTGGAAACACCATATATTTT.